One and the same sample provided the 15 T cell receptor beta chains below, sequenced in a study of Graves' ophthalmopathy and Graves' hyperthyroidism. RNA transcripts provided the template for amplifying TCR beta CDR3 regions. HTBI primers were employed in first-round RT-PCR, then a second-round multiplex PCR followed. One entry per CDR3 protein results from TCRdb running MiXCR on the multiplex PCR reads. The data contain over a million distinct CDR3 sequences, 35% to 40% of them singletons. The sequencing sample was made of peripheral blood or thyroid tissue (not recorded which). The receptors originated from an adult man with Graves' hyperthyroidism.

This clonotype came up a few times. This chain connects TRBV9 to TRBJ2-2; D uncertain. CDR1 SGDLS and CDR2 YYNGEE come from the germline V gene. The CDR3 is 17 amino acids. V was shortened by 0 bases and J by 0 bases, with 12 bases between the two germline ends. CDR3 bases: TGTGCCAGCAGCGTAGCTGGTTCCCCCGCGAACACCGGGGAGCTGTTTTTT. Its translation is CASSVAGSPANTGELFF. Supplemented by reference TRBV9 and TRBJ2-2, the full variable domain reads DSGVTQTPKHLITATGQRVTLRCSPRSGDLSVYWYQQSLDQGLQFLIQYYNGEERAKGNILERFSAQQFPDLHSELNLSSLELGDSALYFCASSVAGSPANTGELFFGEGSRLTVL.

This clonotype was detected ten times or more. The genes are TRBV9 and TRBJ2-7, with D possibly matching TRBD2 (5 bases). Germline values: CDR1 SGDLS, CDR2 YYNGEE. The V end lost 3 bases, the J end lost 6 bases, and 19 bases lay between the germline ends. This CDR3 is 15 amino acids long. As DNA, the CDR3 is TGTGCCAGCAGCGCGTCCCTGACTTCGGGGAGCGAGCAGTACTTC. Encoded protein: CASSASLTSGSEQYF.

On this clonotype: Germline is not matched at one junction end, which may reflect a read error. This chain links TRBV3-1 with TRBJ1-3, with D perhaps matching TRBD1 (5 bases). The CDR3 sequence is 15 residues long. Germline CDR1 LGHDT, CDR2 YNNKEL (reference sequence). The CDR3 DNA follows: TGTGCCAGCAGCCCGGGACTCAACTCTGGAAGCACCATATATTTT. It codes for CASSPGLNSGSTIYF. Supplemented by reference TRBV3-1 and TRBJ1-3, the full variable domain reads DTAVSQTPKYLVTQMGNDKSIKCEQNLGHDTMYWYKQDSKKFLKIMFSYNNKELIINETVPNRFSPKSPDKAHLNLHINSLELGDSAVYFCASSPGLNSGSTIYFGEGSWLTVV.

This clonotype was recorded at least ten times. The rearrangement joins TRBV4-2 to TRBJ2-5; 7 bases match TRBD2. V shed 2 bases and J 10 bases; nucleotides not matched to a gene: 13. This CDR3 has 15 residues. Looked up from germline, CDR1 is LGHNA and CDR2 is YNFKEQ. CDR3 nucleotides: TGTGCCAGCAGCCAAATTCCTAGCGGTTCTTTCGACCAGTACTTC. Its translation: CASSQIPSGSFDQYF.

This clonotype was found many times. The junction does not match germline at one end; this may be a read error. V gene TRBV7-2 combines with J gene TRBJ2-5, with 8 bases lining up with TRBD2. The CDR3 extends over 18 amino acids. Germline loops: CDR1 SGHTA, CDR2 FQGNSA. CDR3 coding DNA: TGTGCCAGCAGCTTACTTGGGTCTAGCGGGCCCGGTGAAGAGAGCCAGTACTTC. Encoded protein: CASSLLGSSGPGEESQYF.

This clonotype was observed many times. V gene TRBV7-9 combines with J gene TRBJ2-7, with no clear D. V gave up 1 base and J gave up 0 bases, with 10 bases separating them. The CDR3 is made up of 15 amino acids. Looked up from germline, CDR1 is SEHNR and CDR2 is FQNEAQ (reference sequence). CDR3 in DNA: TGTGCCAGCAGCTTAGGGGTGGCAAGCTCCTACGAGCAGTACTTC. It encodes CASSLGVASSYEQYF.

This clonotype was seen ten or more times. The CDR3 region is CASSPRAATEAFF. The CDR3 DNA sequence: TGTGCCAGCAGCCCGCGCGCAGCCACTGAAGCTTTCTTT. The rearrangement links TRBV13 to TRBJ1-1; no firm D call. Trimming stripped 5 bases from V and 4 bases from J, with 11 bases between. CDR1 and CDR2 from the germline V gene are PRHDT and FYEKMQ (reference sequence). This CDR3 spans 13 amino acids.

This sequence joins TRBV20-1 and TRBJ2-5; 10 bases map to TRBD1. The germline gives CDR1 DFQATT, CDR2 SNEGSKA (reference sequence). The V gene end was trimmed by 6 bases and the J gene end by 3 bases; junction bases not matched to a gene: 10. This CDR3 region has 15 residues. This chain's CDR3 is CSAQDRGRSKETQYF. The CDR3 DNA is TGCAGTGCACAAGACAGGGGGCGAAGCAAAGAGACCCAGTACTTC.

The rearrangement joins TRBV6-6 to TRBJ2-3; a possible D gene is TRBD2 (5 bases). CDR1 MNHNY and CDR2 SVGAGI come from the germline V gene (reference sequence). V lost 5 bases and J lost 6, with 18 bases in between. This CDR3 is built from 15 residues. This CDR3 reads CASSDPPSPRDTQYF. The CDR3 DNA reads TGTGCCAGCAGTGACCCGCCTAGCCCACGGGATACGCAGTATTTT.

This clonotype appeared many times. The chain recombines TRBV7-9 with TRBJ1-5, with D tentatively TRBD1 (5 bases). There are 13 residues in the CDR3. V lost 5 bases, J lost 5 bases, and 10 bases lay in between. The V gene's germline CDR1 is SEHNR and CDR2 FQNEAQ (reference sequence). The CDR3 here is CASSPTRDQPQHF. CDR3 in DNA: TGTGCCAGCAGCCCCACCAGGGATCAGCCCCAGCATTTT.

This clonotype was seen repeatedly, ten times or more. The gene calls are TRBV7-8 and TRBJ1-4, with 9 bases identical to TRBD1. Germline values: CDR1 SGHVS, CDR2 FQNEAQ. CDR3 length: 15 amino acids. The trim removed 5 bases at V and 8 bases at J, leaving 9 bases unmatched. The CDR3 is CASSAYRGPREKLFF. The CDR3 DNA reads TGTGCCAGCAGCGCCTACAGGGGGCCTAGAGAAAAACTGTTTTTT.

The rearrangement links TRBV6-1 to TRBJ1-5; no clear D. The V end was cut by 4 bases, the J end by 2 bases, with 12 bases between. The germline V gene encodes CDR1 MNHNS and CDR2 SASEGT. The CDR3 covers 15 residues. CDR3 DNA: TGTGCCAGCAGTGCCGGGATTTCGGGCAATCAGCCCCAGCATTTT. This sequence encodes CASSAGISGNQPQHF.

This clonotype occurred a few times. V is TRBV4-3 and J is TRBJ2-7, with D possibly matching TRBD2 (6 bases). The CDR3 is 17 amino acids. V was cut by 4 bases and J by 3 bases, with 22 bases left in between. Looked up from germline, CDR1 is LGHNA and CDR2 is YSLEER. CDR3: CASSLQWGDVKDYEQYF. As DNA, the CDR3 is TGCGCCAGCAGCCTCCAATGGGGGGACGTTAAAGACTACGAGCAGTACTTC.

V gene TRBV29-1 combines with J gene TRBJ1-2; maybe TRBD1 (6 bases). Germline-derived CDR1 and CDR2 are SQVTM and ANQGSEA. The V and J ends lost 8 bases and 2 bases respectively, with 15 bases between them. This CDR3 is built from 13 residues. The CDR3 DNA follows: TGCAGCTTAGAACAGGGACCAAACTATGGCTACACCTTC. This sequence encodes CSLEQGPNYGYTF.

This clonotype was seen a handful of times. The V gene is TRBV3-1, the J gene TRBJ1-5; D remains ambiguous. Looked up from germline, CDR1 is LGHDT and CDR2 is YNNKEL (reference sequence). Between the trimmed V and J ends, which lost 3 bases and 4 bases, there was a span of 10 bases. The CDR3 extends over 14 amino acids. In nucleotides, the CDR3 is TGTGCCAGCAGCCATCGGGGAACAAATCAGCCCCAGCATTTT. Its protein is CASSHRGTNQPQHF.